These T cell receptor beta chains were read from a single sample in a study of blood T cell repertoires in COVID-19. Profiled with immunoSEQ multiplex PCR; TCRdb holds only in-frame clones, not every one. The sample records more than 110,000 clones, more than 80% being singletons. What was sequenced was peripheral blood. The receptors were gathered from a human donor in a cohort sampled during active COVID-19. The CDR3 runs from the conserved cysteine through the conserved F or W. A D gene is named only where the DNA matches it firmly.

D gene,V gene,CDR3 length,CDR3 protein
-,TRBV6-5,14,CASRIVINTGELFF
-,TRBV27,13,CASSPHLNGGYTF
-,TRBV9,17,CASSVRGSQSLTDTQYF
-,TRBV29-1,13,CSVAAFRGGEQFF
-,TRBV30,14,CAWTAGWNTGELFF
TRBD1,TRBV4-1,18,CASSPRDRGGLTNEKLFF
TRBD2,TRBV15,19,CATSRVGTSGGASSDTQYF
TRBD2,TRBV4-1,17,CASSPPKTSDTSYEQYF
TRBD1,TRBV7-3,12,CASSSGGGELFF
-,TRBV19,14,CASSLSQGIHEQFF
-,TRBV28,15,CASRLGTTYTGELFF
-,TRBV3-1/TRBV3-2,18,CASSQERNQWWVQETQYF
TRBD1,TRBV10-3,18,CAIREGTGGPSGANVLTF
TRBD1,TRBV3-1/TRBV3-2,13,CASSTIRDREAFF
-,TRBV6-6,14,CASSYPGSADTQYF
-,TRBV29-1,12,CSVRATNEKLFF
-,TRBV3-1/TRBV3-2,13,CASSQPQGEKLFF